Listed below are T cell receptor beta chains from one sample, sequenced in a study of blood T cells in healthy people across ages. TCRdb re-called the 5' RACE reads with MiXCR, one entry per CDR3 protein. Among just under 550,000 distinct CDR3 sequences listed, 24% were seen once. This sample was shared with a second study, whose subject was T cells of mothers and their children.

Sequenced sample: blood. These receptors were obtained from a boy aged 5-17 years in good health. Each CDR3 is given with its conserved first and last residue. A D gene is named only where the DNA matches it firmly. Part of the rows lack a size; the others show once, few, many or a class for expanded clones.

TRBJ2-1	TRBV6-1	TRBD2	few	CASSVGLAGSYNEQFF	TGTGCCAGCAGCGTCGGACTAGCGGGATCCTACAATGAGCAGTTCTTC
TRBJ2-5	TRBV28	NA	few	CASSLSTGVETQYF	TGTGCCAGCAGTTTATCGACGGGAGTAGAGACCCAGTACTTC
TRBJ2-7	TRBV7-2	NA	many	CASSPPADKEQYF	TGTGCCAGCAGCCCACCCGCGGACAAGGAGCAGTACTTC
TRBJ2-2	TRBV6-2/TRBV6-3	NA	NA	CASSWKTTTGELFF	TGTGCCAGCAGTTGGAAGACAACCACCGGGGAGCTGTTTTTT
TRBJ2-5	TRBV7-2	NA	NA	CASRKGETRYF	TGTGCCAGCAGGAAAGGGGAGACCCGGTACTTC
TRBJ2-5	TRBV20-1	NA	NA	CSARASENEQLF	TGCAGTGCTAGAGCCTCAGAGAATGAGCAGCTCTTC
TRBJ1-6	TRBV20-1	NA	many	CSARKGGFDRHSPLHF	TGCAGTGCTCGCAAGGGGGGATTCGATAGGCATTCACCCCTCCACTTT
TRBJ2-1	TRBV20-1	TRBD2	NA	CSARTLAGDRYNEQFF	TGCAGTGCTAGAACCCTAGCGGGAGATCGCTACAATGAGCAGTTCTTC
TRBJ1-5	TRBV4-1	TRBD1	NA	CASSQSLDRGFGNQPQHF	TGCGCCAGCAGCCAAAGCCTGGACAGGGGATTTGGCAATCAGCCCCAGCATTTT
TRBJ2-3	TRBV7-2	NA	NA	CASSLALGSTDTQYF	TGTGCCAGCAGCTTAGCGCTAGGGAGCACAGATACGCAGTATTTT
TRBJ2-1	TRBV20-1	NA	few	CSGWRGDSGTFF	TGCAGTGGCTGGAGGGGGGATTCGGGAACGTTCTTC
TRBJ2-3	TRBV20-1	NA	NA	CSAPRRRDTQYF	TGCAGTGCTCCTCGTAGGAGGGATACGCAGTATTTT
TRBJ1-2	TRBV28	NA	NA	CASSPSGVGTSGYTF	TGTGCCAGCAGTCCCTCGGGGGTGGGGACTTCTGGCTACACCTTC
TRBJ2-1	TRBV7-3	TRBD2	few	CASSLIGGGTDEQFF	TGTGCCAGCAGCTTAATCGGCGGGGGGACGGATGAGCAGTTCTTC
TRBJ2-1	TRBV14	TRBD2	NA	CASSPTPGLAGGRSYNEQFF	TGTGCCAGCAGCCCAACGCCGGGACTAGCGGGGGGCCGCTCCTACAATGAGCAGTTCTTC
TRBJ2-5	TRBV7-2	NA	few	CATRRAGETQYF	TGTGCCACCAGGAGGGCCGGTGAGACCCAGTACTTC
TRBJ2-2	TRBV7-9	NA	few	CASTTLGTRYTGELFF	TGTGCCAGCACCACCTTGGGGACCAGATACACCGGGGAGCTGTTTTTT
TRBJ2-5	TRBV27	NA	few	CVTLGAEETQYF	TGTGTCACTTTGGGAGCCGAGGAGACCCAGTACTTC
TRBJ2-4	TRBV6-2/TRBV6-3	NA	NA	CASTNRGGPSGAKNIQYF	TGTGCCAGCACCAATAGAGGAGGGCCAAGTGGAGCCAAAAACATTCAGTACTTC
TRBJ2-4	TRBV9	NA	NA	CASSPAEGGLAKNIQYF	TGTGCCAGCAGCCCGGCGGAGGGGGGCTTAGCCAAAAACATTCAGTACTTC
TRBJ1-5	TRBV20-1	NA	NA	CSARPLDSSSNQPQHF	TGCAGTGCTAGACCTTTGGACTCCTCTAGCAATCAGCCCCAGCATTTT
TRBJ2-5	TRBV3-1	TRBD2	few	CASSHPVAGVGVGEETQYF	TGTGCCAGCAGCCACCCAGTAGCGGGAGTTGGGGTAGGAGAAGAGACCCAGTACTTC
TRBJ2-1	TRBV10-3	NA	NA	CAISEPLGGLSYNEQFF	TGTGCCATCAGTGAGCCCCTCGGGGGCCTCTCCTACAATGAGCAGTTCTTC
TRBJ1-2	TRBV12-3/TRBV12-4	TRBD1	NA	CASSSYTGGHYGYTF	TGTGCCAGCAGTTCATATACAGGGGGTCACTATGGCTACACCTTC
TRBJ2-3	TRBV7-3	NA	NA	CASSSPPDTQYF	TGTGCCAGCAGCTCCCCCCCAGATACGCAGTATTTT
TRBJ2-1	TRBV7-6	TRBD2	many	CASSRGVGTSGYNEQFF	TGTGCCAGCAGCCGCGGCGTCGGGACTAGCGGTTACAATGAGCAGTTCTTC
TRBJ2-7	TRBV7-9	NA	NA	CTSSLSYEQYF	TGTACCAGCAGCTTATCCTACGAGCAGTACTTC
TRBJ2-7	TRBV19	NA	few	CASRNDYEQYF	TGTGCCAGTAGAAACGACTACGAGCAGTACTTC
TRBJ2-5	TRBV7-9	NA	few	CASSPLLPRGETQYF	TGTGCCAGCAGCCCACTTCTCCCCAGGGGCGAGACCCAGTACTTC
TRBJ1-5	TRBV6-8	NA	few	CASSYLDQPQHF	TGTGCCAGCAGTTATCTCGATCAGCCCCAGCATTTT
TRBJ2-7	TRBV20-1	TRBD2	NA	CSANLAGGRAYEQYF	TGCAGTGCTAACCTAGCGGGGGGCCGGGCCTACGAGCAGTACTTC
TRBJ2-3	TRBV20-1	TRBD2	NA	CSAIDLAGGHTQYF	TGCAGTGCTATAGACCTAGCGGGGGGACATACGCAGTATTTT
TRBJ2-3	TRBV20-1	NA	NA	CSARDRADTQYF	TGCAGTGCTAGAGATAGAGCGGATACGCAGTATTTT
TRBJ1-2	TRBV6-5	NA	few	CASSPDRLGNYGYTF	TGTGCCAGCAGCCCGGACAGACTTGGCAACTATGGCTACACCTTC
TRBJ2-4	TRBV29-1	NA	few	CSVEDTGGPKNIQYF	TGCAGCGTTGAGGACACAGGAGGGCCCAAAAACATTCAGTACTTC
TRBJ2-5	TRBV20-1	NA	NA	CSATGSGETQYF	TGCAGTGCTACAGGGAGCGGAGAGACCCAGTACTTC
TRBJ1-1	TRBV9	TRBD1	NA	CASSARTGGTEAFF	TGTGCCAGCAGCGCGAGGACAGGGGGCACTGAAGCTTTCTTT
TRBJ2-5	TRBV20-1	NA	NA	CSASVTGEQETQYF	TGCAGTGCTTCTGTCACCGGGGAACAAGAGACCCAGTACTTC
TRBJ2-1	TRBV7-3	TRBD2	few	CASSASGRVDEQFF	TGTGCCAGCAGTGCTAGCGGGAGGGTTGATGAGCAGTTCTTC
TRBJ2-7	TRBV4-3	NA	few	CASSGGQGSEQYF	TGCGCCAGCAGCGGAGGGCAGGGCAGCGAGCAGTACTTC
TRBJ2-1	TRBV2	TRBD2	NA	CASSNPGTSGSKNEQFF	TGTGCCAGCAGTAACCCCGGGACTAGCGGGAGTAAAAATGAGCAGTTCTTC
TRBJ2-3	TRBV5-1	TRBD2	few	CASSYGGWEGRSDTQYF	TGCGCCAGCAGCTATGGCGGATGGGAGGGCCGTTCAGATACGCAGTATTTT
TRBJ2-6	TRBV9	TRBD2	NA	CASSDMRGAAGANVLTF	TGTGCCAGCAGCGATATGCGGGGGGCGGCTGGGGCCAACGTCCTGACTTTC
TRBJ1-4	TRBV20-1	NA	NA	CSARKTPGEKLFF	TGCAGTGCTAGAAAGACCCCAGGTGAAAAACTGTTTTTT
TRBJ2-7	TRBV28	NA	few	CASTQSYPEILYEQYF	TGTGCCAGCACCCAAAGTTACCCGGAGATACTTTACGAGCAGTACTTC